Following are 12 T cell receptor beta chains from one sample sequenced in a study of tumor-infiltrating lymphocytes in primary liver carcinoma. Out of unsorted whole blood came the blood RNA, and germline DNA was extracted as well. The template, about 550 ng total RNA, yielded TCR beta cDNA made with a constant-region primer. ARM-PCR, slightly modified, supplied the TCR beta libraries through three nested multiplex PCR rounds. Two initial PCR rounds of around 9 cycles each paired TRBV1-TRBV30 forward primers with a C-beta reverse primer. TCRdb re-analysed the multiplex PCR reads in MiXCR, keeping a single row per CDR3 protein. The sample carries 310,000 or so distinct CDR3 sequences, less than 70% recorded once. What was sequenced was peripheral blood. The receptors shown here come from a man aged 35 to 55 with primary liver carcinoma and hepatitis B virus infection.

This rearrangement joins TRBV28 to TRBJ2-2; possible D gene TRBD2, 6 bases. This CDR3 has 15 residues. V was clipped by 2 bases and J by 4 bases, with 11 bases between them. CDR1 is MDHEN, CDR2 SYDVKM, per germline. The CDR3, as DNA: TGTGCCAGCAGTTTACCGGGAGCGCTCACCGGGGAGCTGTTTTTT. This gives the protein CASSLPGALTGELFF.

To note about this clonotype: Because it lacks the conserved phenylalanine or tryptophan at the end, this CDR3 is likely a read error. The chain combines TRBV5-4 with TRBJ2-4; no firm D call. CDR1 SGHNT and CDR2 YYREEE come from the germline V gene (reference sequence). Trimming removed 4 bases at V and 1 base at J, with 9 bases between. The CDR3 contains 14 residues. CDR3 nucleotides: TGTGCCAGCAGCCCCGGGTCCGCCAAAAACATTCAGTACCTC. Its protein is CASSPGSAKNIQYL.

Only a few counts were recorded for this clonotype. The chain combines TRBV5-5 with TRBJ1-4; D possibly corresponds to TRBD1 (5 bases). V was clipped by 4 bases and J by 8 bases, with 15 bases between them. From germline, CDR1 is SGHKS and CDR2 YYEKEE (reference sequence). The CDR3 has 14 amino acids. CDR3 sequence: CASSLLERGEKLFF. Written as DNA, the CDR3 is TGTGCCAGCAGCCTTTTGGAGCGGGGGGAAAAACTGTTTTTT.

The chain combines TRBV5-5 with TRBJ2-1, with a possible D match to TRBD2 (7 bases). V lost 4 bases, J lost 3 bases, and 23 bases lay in between. The CDR3 covers 18 residues. The germline V gene encodes CDR1 SGHKS and CDR2 YYEKEE (reference sequence). The CDR3 is CASSPEGVREGLYNEQFF. The DNA of the CDR3 is TGTGCCAGCAGCCCGGAGGGGGTTAGGGAGGGCCTCTACAATGAGCAGTTCTTC.

Points on this clonotype: Germline and junction disagree at one end, which may indicate a read error. The chain links TRBV11-2 to TRBJ2-7, with 7 positions matching TRBD1. Per the germline V gene, CDR1 is SGHAT and CDR2 is FQNNGV. This CDR3 has 16 amino acids. The CDR3 protein is CASSLDHRGSPYEQYF. The CDR3 DNA follows: TGTGCCAGCAGCTTAGACCACAGGGGATCCCCCTATGAGCAGTACTTC.

In this sample, this clonotype turned up once. The chain has TRBV28 and TRBJ1-1, with a tentative D call TRBD1 (6 bases). This CDR3 region has 15 residues. The ends were cut back, 5 bases at V and 1 base at J, with 14 bases in the middle. Germline V gene data show CDR1 as MDHEN and CDR2 as SYDVKM. CDR3 DNA: TGTGCCAGCAGTGCATCGGGGGCGCGGAACACTGAAGCTTTCTTT. It is translated as CASSASGARNTEAFF.

V usage is TRBV5-1 and J usage is TRBJ2-5; TRBD2 matches at 9 bases. The CDR3 totals 16 residues. CDR1 SGHRS and CDR2 YFSETQ come from the germline V gene. The J segment lost 3 bases and the V segment lost 0 bases, leaving 6 bases of the junction unmatched. The CDR3 nucleotides are TGCGCCAGCAGCTTGGATGTAGCGGGAGTTGAAGAGACCCAGTACTTC. Its translation: CASSLDVAGVEETQYF.

This clonotype was observed a single time. A read error is likely, as this CDR3 ends without the conserved phenylalanine or tryptophan. The genes are TRBV4-1 and TRBJ1-1; 8 positions match TRBD1. The V gene's germline CDR1 is MGHRA and CDR2 YSYEKL. The V segment lost 3 bases and the J segment 3 bases; nucleotides outside the gene matches: 12. The CDR3 has 17 amino acids. The CDR3 loop reads CASSQDSQGAQDTEAFS. The CDR3 nucleotides are TGCGCCAGCAGCCAGGATAGTCAGGGGGCGCAAGACACTGAAGCTTTCTCT.

The V call is TRBV28, the J call TRBJ2-7; no firm D call. Germline-derived CDR1 and CDR2 are MDHEN and SYDVKM. The V end was cut by 5 bases, the J end by 0 bases, with 8 bases between. CDR3 length: 13 residues. The CDR3 nucleotides read TGTGCCAGCAGTCCTACCGTCTCCTACGAGCAGTACTTC. Translating it yields CASSPTVSYEQYF.

This clonotype was detected many times. The J gene is TRBJ2-3, the V gene TRBV5-5, with D unresolved. V lost 0 bases and J 2 bases, leaving 4 bases between the germline ends. Looked up from germline, CDR1 is SGHKS and CDR2 is YYEKEE (reference sequence). The CDR3 is made up of 13 amino acids. CDR3 DNA sequence: TGTGCCAGCAGCTTGGGCTACACAGATACGCAGTATTTT. It codes for CASSLGYTDTQYF.

Concerning this clonotype itself: This may be a read error: a much more frequent sequence differs by one nucleotide. The chain has TRBV10-3 and TRBJ1-5; D gene uncertain. Germline V lookup: CDR1 ENHRY, CDR2 SYGVKD. This CDR3 has 11 residues. Trimming removed 3 bases from V and 5 bases from J, with 2 bases in between. The CDR3 sequence is CAISDDQPQHF. CDR3 DNA: TGTGCCATCAGTGATGATCAGCCCCAGCATTTT.

In regard to this clonotype: One end of the junction is discordant with germline, which a read error may explain. The rearrangement joins TRBV11-2 to TRBJ2-3, with a weak D call TRBD2 (6 bases). There are 13 residues in the CDR3. Germline loops: CDR1 SGHAT, CDR2 FQNNGV. The CDR3, as DNA: TGTGACAGCAGCCGGGGGACCACAGATACGCATTATTTT. Translating gives CDSSRGTTDTHYF. Variable domain in full (rest from reference TRBV11-2 and TRBJ2-3): EAGVAQSPRYKIIEKRQSVAFWCNPISGHATLYWYQQILGQGPKLLIQFQNNGVVDDSQLPKDRFSAERLKGVDSTLKIQPAKLEDSAVYLCDSSRGTTDTHYFGPGTRLTVL.